Below are 30 T cell receptor beta chains sequenced from a single sample in a study of identical twins. TCRdb passed the 5' RACE reads through MiXCR, listing each CDR3 protein once. Of roughly 490,000 distinct CDR3 sequences in the sample, roughly 13% were seen once. These data were also filed under a second study, of yellow fever vaccine responses in identical twins.

Material: CD4+ T cells sorted from blood. The receptors originated from a woman aged 18-35 years in good health.

This sequence joins TRBV5-6 and TRBJ2-1; TRBD2 matches at 7 bases. The CDR3 runs to 13 residues. Looked up from germline, CDR1 is SGHDT and CDR2 is YYEEEE. After removal of 3 bases from V and 8 bases from J, the junction contained 5 bases not matched to a gene. CDR3 bases: TGTGCCAGCAGCTCGGGACTACCGGATGAGCAGTTCTTC. Protein: CASSSGLPDEQFF.

This clonotype showed up many times. This chain connects TRBV12-3 or TRBV12-4 to TRBJ1-2; D unclear. V was trimmed by 1 base and J by 5 bases, leaving 8 bases between them. The CDR3 has 13 residues. In DNA, the CDR3 is TGTGCCAGCAGTTTAGTGGGTCCTTATGGCTACACCTTC. Translating it yields CASSLVGPYGYTF.

This clonotype was counted between two and nine times. This chain joins TRBV27 and TRBJ2-2, with TRBD1 identical over 7 bases. In germline, CDR1 is MNHEY, CDR2 SMNVEV (reference sequence). This CDR3 spans 20 amino acids. V lost 0 bases and J lost 6; bases outside the gene matches: 19. The CDR3 nucleotides read TGTGCCAGCAGTTTATCGATAGACAGGGCGTGGGGTTTTGTGTCCGGGGAGCTGTTTTTT. Residues: CASSLSIDRAWGFVSGELFF.

The sample holds a few counts of this clonotype. The chain uses TRBV12-3 or TRBV12-4 and TRBJ2-7, with TRBD2 matching over 8 bases. V was pared by 6 bases and J by 0 bases, with 10 bases of the junction left unmatched. This CDR3 is built from 16 residues. The CDR3 region is CASSQRASGSSYEQYF. As DNA, the CDR3 is TGTGCCAGCAGCCAAAGGGCCAGCGGGAGCTCCTACGAGCAGTACTTC.

This clonotype turned up a few times. V usage is TRBV20-1 and J usage is TRBJ1-4; the D is unclear. Trimming took off 3 bases at V and 3 bases at J, with 11 bases between the two ends. The germline CDR1 and CDR2 sequences are DFQATT and SNEGSKA (reference sequence). CDR3 length: 14 amino acids. The CDR3 loop reads CSASEAGSNEKLFF. Here the CDR3 DNA reads TGCAGTGCTAGTGAGGCAGGCTCTAATGAAAAACTGTTTTTT.

This sequence joins TRBV25-1 and TRBJ2-2; 7 bases align to TRBD2. Per germline, CDR1 MGHDK and CDR2 SYGVNS. With V trimmed by 4 bases and J by 4 bases, 6 bases remained unmatched. The CDR3 consists of 15 residues. The CDR3 coding sequence is TGTGCCAGCAGTGGTGCGGGAGAAAGCACCGGGGAGCTGTTTTTT. Translation gives CASSGAGESTGELFF. The variable domain in full, with the rest retrieved from reference TRBV25-1 and TRBJ2-2, is EADIYQTPRYLVIGTGKKITLECSQTMGHDKMYWYQQDPGMELHLIHYSYGVNSTEKGDLSSESTVSRIRTEHFPLTLESARPSHTSQYLCASSGAGESTGELFFGEGSRLTVL.

The chain joins TRBV11-1 to TRBJ2-3; 15 bases are shared with TRBD2. The CDR3 covers 18 residues. The junction had 4 bases not matched to a gene; V was cut back by 3 bases and J by 0 bases. Germline CDR1 and CDR2: SGHAT and FQDESV (reference sequence). CDR3 sequence (DNA): TGTGCCAGCAGCTTGGGACTAGCGGGAGGAATTAGCACAGATACGCAGTATTTT. It yields the protein CASSLGLAGGISTDTQYF.

This clonotype was detected a few times. Here the CDR3 reads CSVLGGASTDTQYF. In nucleotides, the CDR3 is TGCAGCGTCCTAGGGGGCGCAAGCACAGATACGCAGTATTTT. This chain links TRBV29-1 with TRBJ2-3, with 7 nucleotides matching TRBD1. Germline-derived CDR1 and CDR2 are SQVTM and ANQGSEA. After removal of 6 bases from V and 0 bases from J, the junction contained 6 bases not matched to a gene. This CDR3 has 14 residues.

The chain carries TRBV12-5 and TRBJ2-5; TRBD2 matches at 14 bases. Germline V gene data show CDR1 as LGHNT and CDR2 as FRNRAP. The CDR3 is made up of 15 amino acids. V shed 6 bases and J 5 bases; nucleotides not matched to a gene: 5. In DNA form, the CDR3 reads TGTGCTAGTGGCCTGACTAGCGGGAGGGCTGAGACCCAGTACTTC. Translated: CASGLTSGRAETQYF.

V gene TRBV20-1 combines with J gene TRBJ2-3, with 8 bases fitting TRBD1. The CDR3 runs to 14 residues. The ends lost 2 bases at V and 4 bases at J; junction bases unmatched: 5. Germline V lookup: CDR1 DFQATT, CDR2 SNEGSKA (reference sequence). The CDR3 nucleotides read TGCAGTGCTAGATACAGGGGGATGTCAGATACGCAGTATTTT. Translated, it gives CSARYRGMSDTQYF.

This clonotype was counted ten times or more. V gene TRBV6-1 combines with J gene TRBJ2-5; 7 bases line up with TRBD1. With V trimmed by 6 bases and J by 3 bases, 4 bases remained unmatched. The CDR3 spans 13 residues. Germline V gene data show CDR1 as MNHNS and CDR2 as SASEGT. The CDR3 here is CASSPDRKETQYF. The CDR3 region has the DNA TGTGCCAGCAGCCCGGACAGGAAAGAGACCCAGTACTTC.

The CDR3 bases are TGCGCCAGCAGCCAAACGCTAACGGGAGGATCCGGGGAGCTGTTTTTT. Amino acid sequence: CASSQTLTGGSGELFF. The chain is built from TRBV4-3 and TRBJ2-2, with TRBD2 matching 7 bases. With 2 bases clipped from V and 6 bases from J, the junction kept 9 bases outside the gene matches. CDR3 length: 16 residues. Germline V gene sequence: CDR1 LGHNA, CDR2 YSLEER.

This clonotype was seen a handful of times. The genes are TRBV7-2 and TRBJ2-2, with no clear D. The CDR3 has 13 amino acids. V dropped 7 bases and J dropped 4 bases, with 10 bases sitting between them. Looked up from germline, CDR1 is SGHTA and CDR2 is FQGNSA. DNA for the CDR3: TGTGCCAGCAACCCAAGGGTCACCGGGGAGCTGTTTTTT. The encoded protein is CASNPRVTGELFF.

The rearrangement uses TRBV5-1 and TRBJ2-3; D perhaps matches TRBD2 (5 bases). This CDR3 is built from 15 residues. Germline CDR1 reads SGHRS; CDR2 reads YFSETQ. Between the trimmed V and J ends, which lost 4 bases and 3 bases, there was a span of 15 bases. This CDR3 is CASSPSRPGTDTQYF. Here the CDR3 DNA reads TGCGCCAGCAGCCCTAGCCGTCCCGGGACAGATACGCAGTATTTT. Complete variable domain (other parts from reference TRBV5-1 and TRBJ2-3): KAGVTQTPRYLIKTRGQQVTLSCSPISGHRSVSWYQQTPGQGLQFLFEYFSETQRNKGNFPGRFSGRQFSNSRSEMNVSTLELGDSALYLCASSPSRPGTDTQYFGPGTRLTVL.

The rearrangement uses TRBV5-1 and TRBJ2-1, with 9 bases lining up with TRBD2. The germline gives CDR1 SGHRS, CDR2 YFSETQ. V gave up 0 bases and J gave up 0 bases; unmatched junction bases: 4. The length of the CDR3 is 17 residues. The CDR3 loop reads CASSLGLAALSYNEQFF. The CDR3 nucleotides read TGCGCCAGCAGCTTGGGACTAGCGGCCCTCTCCTACAATGAGCAGTTCTTC.

V and J are TRBV6-2 or TRBV6-3 and TRBJ2-3; D gene uncertain. Trimming took off 2 bases at V and 4 bases at J, with 4 bases between the two ends. The CDR3 consists of 12 residues. Germline V lookup: CDR1 MNHEY, CDR2 SVGEGT. DNA for the CDR3: TGTGCCAGCAGTTACCCGGCAGATACGCAGTATTTT. Its translation: CASSYPADTQYF.

The chain employs TRBV12-3 or TRBV12-4 and TRBJ1-1, with no clear D. V dropped 7 bases and J dropped 4 bases, with 13 bases sitting between them. This CDR3 comprises 13 residues. The CDR3 is CASTSHGLTEAFF. In DNA form, the CDR3 reads TGTGCCAGCACCTCGCACGGCCTCACTGAAGCTTTCTTT.

This clonotype was seen only a few times. This chain joins TRBV7-9 and TRBJ2-2; 9 bases map to TRBD2. This CDR3 has 15 amino acids. Germline values: CDR1 SEHNR, CDR2 FQNEAQ (reference sequence). V trimming: 5 bases; J trimming: 5 bases; junction bases outside the gene matches: 6. CDR3 loop: CASSPREGRTGELFF. The CDR3 bases are TGTGCCAGCAGCCCGCGGGAGGGCCGGACCGGGGAGCTGTTTTTT.

The chain links TRBV5-4 to TRBJ2-1, with TRBD2 identical over 14 bases. V was clipped by 4 bases and J by 3 bases; unmatched bases: 3. Germline CDR1 is SGHNT and CDR2 is YYREEE (reference sequence). There are 16 residues in the CDR3. The CDR3 reads CASSAGLAGVYNEQFF. CDR3 coding DNA: TGTGCCAGCAGCGCGGGACTAGCGGGGGTCTACAATGAGCAGTTCTTC.

The V gene is TRBV29-1, the J gene TRBJ2-1; D remains ambiguous. Trimming left V 0 bases short and J 4 bases short, with 13 bases between. The CDR3 contains 15 residues. Germline CDR1 reads SQVTM; CDR2 reads ANQGSEA. CDR3 bases: TGCAGCGTTGAAGACCTTAGCCTCGGGTACAATGAGCAGTTCTTC. Protein: CSVEDLSLGYNEQFF.

The V call is TRBV20-1, the J call TRBJ1-5, with 11 bases that match TRBD1. The germline CDR1 and CDR2 sequences are DFQATT and SNEGSKA (reference sequence). The CDR3 length is 15 residues. Trimming cost V 6 bases and J 4 bases; bases outside gene matches: 8. The CDR3 nucleotides are TGCAGTGCCCCTACCGGGACAGGGGGTAATCAGCCCCAGCATTTT. Protein: CSAPTGTGGNQPQHF.

The sample holds a few counts of this clonotype. This chain joins TRBV6-6 and TRBJ1-2; D perhaps matches TRBD1 (6 bases). The germline V and J ends were trimmed by 11 bases and 8 bases, with 21 bases remaining between them. CDR3 length: 13 residues. CDR1 and CDR2 (germline): MNHNY, SVGAGI (reference sequence). The CDR3 nucleotides are TGTGCCGGGCTGAACGGACAGCCGACCGGCTACACCTTC. Translation: CAGLNGQPTGYTF.

The chain combines TRBV20-1 with TRBJ1-3; a weak D match, TRBD1 (5 bases). CDR1 and CDR2 from the germline V gene are DFQATT and SNEGSKA (reference sequence). V lost 6 bases and J lost 2, with 11 bases in between. The CDR3 covers 13 residues. The CDR3 DNA is TGCAGTGCATTTTCAGGGCCTGGAAACACCATATATTTT. This codes for CSAFSGPGNTIYF.

The rearrangement joins TRBV7-3 to TRBJ2-3; D may be TRBD1 (5 bases). CDR1 and CDR2 from the germline V gene are SGHTA and FQGTGA. This CDR3 has 13 residues. Trimming cost V 5 bases and J 3 bases, with 9 bases left between them. This CDR3 reads CASSIRQTDTQYF. The CDR3 DNA reads TGTGCCAGCAGCATACGACAGACAGATACGCAGTATTTT.

This chain links TRBV15 with TRBJ1-2; D is perhaps TRBD1 (6 bases). V was trimmed by 0 bases and J by 7 bases, leaving 15 bases between them. The CDR3 totals 15 residues. Germline V gene sequence: CDR1 LNHNV, CDR2 YYDKDF (reference sequence). The CDR3 loop is CATSRESGRGLGYTF. CDR3 bases: TGTGCCACCAGCAGAGAGTCGGGCAGGGGCCTTGGCTACACCTTC.

This clonotype showed up just a few times. The V gene is TRBV20-1, the J gene TRBJ2-3, with 15 bases lining up with TRBD2. Germline CDR1 and CDR2: DFQATT and SNEGSKA (reference sequence). The CDR3 has 14 amino acids. The V gene end was trimmed by 6 bases and the J gene end by 6 bases; junction bases not matched to a gene: 4. The CDR3 DNA follows: TGCAGTGCGTGGACTAGCGGGGGGGTGGATACGCAGTATTTT. Protein sequence: CSAWTSGGVDTQYF.

The chain has TRBV19 and TRBJ2-4, with TRBD1 matching 10 bases. The germline CDR1 and CDR2 sequences are LNHDA and SQIVND (reference sequence). The V segment lost 4 bases and the J segment 7 bases; nucleotides outside the gene matches: 13. The CDR3 has 17 residues. The CDR3 nucleotides read TGTGCCAGTAGTAAACGGGGACAGGGGCGGGATCGGAACATTCAGTACTTC. It is translated as CASSKRGQGRDRNIQYF. The full variable domain, with the rest looked up from reference TRBV19 and TRBJ2-4, is DGGITQSPKYLFRKEGQNVTLSCEQNLNHDAMYWYRQDPGQGLRLIYYSQIVNDFQKGDIAEGYSVSREKKESFPLTVTSAQKNPTAFYLCASSKRGQGRDRNIQYFGAGTRLSVL.

This clonotype turned up a few times. This sequence joins TRBV10-1 and TRBJ2-7, with D uncertain. This CDR3 is 15 amino acids long. Trimming stripped 0 bases from V and 2 bases from J, with 11 bases between. CDR1 WNHNN and CDR2 SYGVQD come from the germline V gene (reference sequence). The CDR3 DNA follows: TGCGCCAGCAGTGAGTCGACGGGTACAACCTACGAGCAGTACTTC. The encoded protein is CASSESTGTTYEQYF.

The chain couples TRBV11-2 to TRBJ2-5; D not resolved. V gave up 0 bases and J gave up 5 bases, with 19 bases separating them. The V gene's germline CDR1 is SGHAT and CDR2 FQNNGV. This CDR3 comprises 17 residues. The CDR3, as DNA: TGTGCCAGCAGCTTAGAAACCCCCTCCAAGCCTCGGGAGACCCAGTACTTC. As protein: CASSLETPSKPRETQYF. Drawing the rest from reference TRBV11-2 and TRBJ2-5, the complete variable domain is EAGVAQSPRYKIIEKRQSVAFWCNPISGHATLYWYQQILGQGPKLLIQFQNNGVVDDSQLPKDRFSAERLKGVDSTLKIQPAKLEDSAVYLCASSLETPSKPRETQYFGPGTRLLVL.

This clonotype was counted between two and nine times. The V call is TRBV7-3, the J call TRBJ2-3; D is possibly TRBD1 or TRBD2 (5 bases each). Trimming cost V 5 bases and J 1 base, with 10 bases left between them. The CDR3 length is 14 residues. From germline, CDR1 is SGHTA and CDR2 FQGTGA. The CDR3 loop is CASSASRGTDTQYF. The DNA for the CDR3 is TGTGCCAGCAGCGCTAGCAGGGGCACAGATACGCAGTATTTT.